Below are 11 T cell receptor beta chains sequenced from a single sample in a study of regulatory dendritic cells for organ transplantation. The repertoire was sequenced with immunoSEQ multiplex PCR; TCRdb's copy has only in-frame clones and lacks some. Of about 11,000 clones in the sample, 75% were seen once. Their target antigens are unknown. Sorted T cells were CFSE-labeled and cultured less than 6 days with allogeneic regulatory or mature dendritic cells at 1:10. Material for sequencing was memory CD4+ T cells from blood cultured with regulatory dendritic cells. Subset here: CD45RO+ memory T cells. The receptors come from a human donor in good health.

The rearrangement links TRBV7-8 to TRBJ2-3, with TRBD1 matching over 7 bases. Germline trimming cut 4 bases from V and 5 bases from J; bases unmatched to any gene: 12. The CDR3 has 16 amino acids. CDR1 is SGHVS and CDR2 is FQNEAQ in the germline V gene. The CDR3 DNA is TGTGCCAGCAGCTCCCCCGGCAGGGGGAGAGGAGATACGCAGTATTTT. As protein: CASSSPGRGRGDTQYF. Complete variable domain (other parts from reference TRBV7-8 and TRBJ2-3): GAGVSQSPRYKVAKRGQDVALRCDPISGHVSLFWYQQALGQGPEFLTYFQNEAQLDKSGLPSDRFFAERPEGSVSTLKIQRTQQEDSAVYLCASSSPGRGRGDTQYFGPGTRLTVL.

This chain links TRBV12-5 with TRBJ2-7; 11 bases match TRBD2. Germline V gene data show CDR1 as LGHNT and CDR2 as FRNRAP. The CDR3 is 16 residues long. V lost 0 bases, J lost 2 bases, and 3 bases stayed unmatched. The CDR3 region is CASGLVLTSGTYEQYF. The CDR3 region has the DNA TGTGCTAGTGGTTTGGTACTGACTAGCGGGACCTACGAGCAGTACTTC.

This clone occurred a few times. J is TRBJ1-3 and V is TRBV5-6; D call uncertain. V lost 0 bases, J lost 0 bases, and 7 bases lay in between. Germline CDR1 is SGHDT and CDR2 is YYEEEE. The CDR3 totals 15 residues. The DNA of the CDR3 is TGTGCCAGCAGCTTGGTCATCAGCTCTGGAAACACCATATATTTT. This encodes CASSLVISSGNTIYF.

The chain has TRBV5-6 and TRBJ2-3, with TRBD2 matching over 15 bases. Germline CDR1 is SGHDT and CDR2 is YYEEEE. The CDR3 has 16 residues. With 4 bases clipped from V and 7 bases from J, the junction kept 7 bases outside the gene matches. The CDR3 loop reads CASSRTGLAGGHTQYF. The CDR3 bases are TGTGCCAGCAGCCGTACGGGACTAGCGGGGGGCCATACGCAGTATTTT.

V is TRBV21-1 and J is TRBJ2-3; the table names TRBD2, a call not compared with the DNA. TRBV21-1 is a pseudogene. The CDR3 runs to 17 residues. The CDR3 is CASSPPLGPGGTDTQYF. The DNA for the CDR3 is TGTGCCAGCAGCCCGCCGTTAGGGCCGGGGGGCACAGATACGCAGTATTTT.

This clone has just a few counts. The chain couples TRBV5-5 to TRBJ1-5, with D possibly TRBD1 on 6 matching bases. CDR1 SGHKS and CDR2 YYEKEE come from the germline V gene (reference sequence). V shed 1 base and J shed 1 base, with 21 bases lying between them. The CDR3 is 19 residues long. DNA of the CDR3: TGTGCCAGCAGCTTGCAACTCACAGGGAACTTCGCCAGCAATCAGCCCCAGCATTTT. It encodes CASSLQLTGNFASNQPQHF.

The chain carries TRBV7-9 and TRBJ2-3, with a weak D call TRBD1 (5 bases). Trimming cost V 1 base and J 2 bases, with 7 bases left between them. CDR3 length: 14 residues. Germline lookup yields CDR1 SEHNR and CDR2 FQNEAQ (reference sequence). The chain's CDR3 is CASSLGRDTDTQYF. The DNA of the CDR3 is TGTGCCAGCAGCTTAGGCAGGGACACAGATACGCAGTATTTT. Complete variable domain (other parts from reference TRBV7-9 and TRBJ2-3): DTGVSQNPRHKITKRGQNVTFRCDPISEHNRLYWYRQTLGQGPEFLTYFQNEAQLEKSRLLSDRFSAERPKGSFSTLEIQRTEQGDSAMYLCASSLGRDTDTQYFGPGTRLTVL.

This clone occurred a few times. The V call is TRBV6-1, the J call TRBJ2-3, with D uncertain. The V gene's germline CDR1 is MNHNS and CDR2 SASEGT. The CDR3 contains 15 residues. Trimming left V 6 bases short and J 0 bases short, with 13 bases between. CDR3 DNA sequence: TGTGCCAGCAGGTACAGAGAAATAAGCACAGATACGCAGTATTTT. Its translation: CASRYREISTDTQYF.

The chain links TRBV18 to TRBJ2-5; D might be TRBD1 (6 bases). The CDR3 has 13 amino acids. V lost 6 bases and J lost 1, with 9 bases in between. Germline V gene sequence: CDR1 KGHSH, CDR2 LQKENI. CDR3 sequence reads: CASSPDSQETQYF. The DNA of the CDR3 is TGTGCCAGCTCCCCGGACAGCCAAGAGACCCAGTACTTC.

The chain uses TRBV6-4 and TRBJ2-3; D is undetermined. The CDR3 contains 16 residues. V gave up 0 bases and J gave up 2 bases, with 12 bases separating them. Germline-derived CDR1 and CDR2 are MRHNA and SNTAGT. The DNA for the CDR3 is TGTGCCAGCAGTGACTCGGCATACCCCCCCACAGATACGCAGTATTTT. As protein: CASSDSAYPPTDTQYF.

This chain links TRBV7-3 with TRBJ2-2, with 9 bases aligning to TRBD1. Germline CDR1 is SGHTA and CDR2 is FQGTGA. V shed 6 bases and J 1 base; nucleotides not matched to a gene: 6. The CDR3 spans 16 residues. CDR3 bases: TGTGCCAGCAGACTACAGGGGGCACTGAACACCGGGGAGCTGTTTTTT. Encoded protein: CASRLQGALNTGELFF.